These T cell receptor beta chains were read from a single sample in a study of shared clonotypes between healthy human individuals. The table came from immunoSEQ multiplex PCR; TCRdb's copy has only in-frame clones and leaves some out. The table lists some 2 million clones, approximately 95% of them singletons. The source material was naive CD8+ T cells sorted from blood. These receptors all come from a man aged 18-30 years in good health. The CDR3 runs from the conserved cysteine through the conserved F or W. D genes are given only for firm matches.

d_call,v_call,j_call,cdr3_aa,cdr3_nt
TRBD2,TRBV10-3,TRBJ2-7,CAIRTATSDEQYF,TGTGCCATCAGGACAGCTACTAGCGACGAGCAGTACTTC
NA,TRBV29-1,TRBJ2-7,CSVEGEGVVYEQYF,TGCAGCGTCGAGGGCGAGGGGGTCGTCTACGAGCAGTACTTC
NA,TRBV27,TRBJ1-1,CASSLSVMSTEAFF,TGTGCCAGCAGTTTAAGCGTGATGAGTACTGAAGCTTTCTTT
TRBD1,TRBV7-2,TRBJ2-5,CASSSPGQGTETQYF,TGTGCCAGCAGCTCGCCGGGACAGGGGACCGAGACCCAGTACTTC
NA,TRBV5-8,TRBJ2-7,CASSLVPGYEQYF,TGTGCCAGCAGCTTGGTACCAGGCTACGAGCAGTACTTC
NA,TRBV19,TRBJ1-1,CASSIPGTYPEAFF,TGTGCCAGTAGTATCCCTGGCACCTACCCTGAAGCTTTCTTT
TRBD2,TRBV4-3,TRBJ2-7,CASSQDLGLAGQKSSYEQYF,TGCGCCAGCAGCCAAGATCTCGGGCTAGCGGGCCAAAAAAGCTCCTACGAGCAGTACTTC
NA,TRBV16,TRBJ1-1,CASSQSTNTEAFF,TGTGCCAGCAGCCAATCTACGAACACTGAAGCTTTCTTT
NA,TRBV5-6,TRBJ2-7,CASSIGTPAYEQYF,TGTGCCAGCAGCATCGGGACTCCTGCCTACGAGCAGTACTTC
NA,TRBV11-2,TRBJ2-2,CASSTWTASGQRAGELFF,TGTGCCAGCAGCACCTGGACAGCGTCAGGGCAGAGAGCCGGGGAGCTGTTTTTT
NA,TRBV19,TRBJ1-4,CASSPGGSNEKLFF,TGTGCCAGTAGTCCCGGCGGATCTAATGAAAAACTGTTTTTT
TRBD1,TRBV27,TRBJ2-7,CASTRTGSSYEQYF,TGTGCCAGCACCCGGACAGGTTCGTCCTACGAGCAGTACTTC
NA,TRBV2,TRBJ1-4,CASSEAWGVGEKLFF,TGTGCCAGCAGTGAAGCGTGGGGAGTAGGGGAAAAACTGTTTTTT
TRBD1,TRBV5-1,TRBJ2-2,CASSFGQGALAGELFF,TGCGCCAGCAGCTTCGGACAGGGGGCTCTCGCCGGGGAGCTGTTTTTT
NA,TRBV7-3,TRBJ1-1,CASSLYEGGEAFF,TGTGCCAGCAGCTTATATGAAGGAGGTGAAGCTTTCTTT